The clone carrying this T cell receptor beta chain was observed a few times. The antigen is undetermined. The sample is drawn from a study of CD8 T cells in ankylosing spondylitis. General study results and limits: Matched ankylosing spondylitis synovial fluid reportedly contained a significantly enriched population of disease-linked clones. Prior literature has documented some motif variants in synovial fluid and blood from reactive arthritis. Characteristic, it appeared, of ankylosing spondylitis blood was a TCR beta motif of several highly homologous variants.

The V end lost 2 bases, the J end lost 4 bases, and 11 bases lay between the germline ends. The length of the CDR3 is 14 residues. Germline V gives CDR1 KGHSH, CDR2 LQKENI. TCRdb called the 5' RACE reads again in MiXCR, with one record for every CDR3 protein. Of around 130,000 distinct CDR3 sequences listed, approximately 9.9% are singletons. The chain joins TRBV18 to TRBJ1-1, with D hard to call. The sequencing input was blood, either unsorted or a sorted T cell fraction (not recorded which). The receptor's source is a male donor with ankylosing spondylitis or in good health (not recorded which). CDR3 DNA: TGTGCCAGCTCACCAGAGGTTTATGGCACTGAAGCTTTCTTT. Its translation is CASSPEVYGTEAFF.